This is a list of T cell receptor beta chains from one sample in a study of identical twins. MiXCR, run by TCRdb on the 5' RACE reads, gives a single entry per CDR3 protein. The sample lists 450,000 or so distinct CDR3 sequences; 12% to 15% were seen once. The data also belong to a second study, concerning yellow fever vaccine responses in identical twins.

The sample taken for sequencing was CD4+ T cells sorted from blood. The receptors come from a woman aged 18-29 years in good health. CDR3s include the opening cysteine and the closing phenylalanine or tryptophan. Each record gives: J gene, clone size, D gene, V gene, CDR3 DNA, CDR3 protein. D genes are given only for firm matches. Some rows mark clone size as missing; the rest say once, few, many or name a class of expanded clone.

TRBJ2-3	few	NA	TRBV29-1	TGCAGCGTTGAGAGACCCAAGCGGGCAGATACGCAGTATTTT	CSVERPKRADTQYF
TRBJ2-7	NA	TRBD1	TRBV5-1	TGCGCCAGCAGCATCGGACAGGGCCCAACCTACGAGCAGTACTTC	CASSIGQGPTYEQYF
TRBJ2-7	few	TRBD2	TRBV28	TGTGCCAGCAGTCTGTCATCTAGCGGGGCCTACGAGCAGTACTTC	CASSLSSSGAYEQYF
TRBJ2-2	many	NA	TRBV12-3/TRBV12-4	TGTGCCAGCCGGATGGAGAACACCGGGGAGCTGTTTTTT	CASRMENTGELFF
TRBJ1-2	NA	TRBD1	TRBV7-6	TGTGCCAGCAGCTTAGTACCCGCCGGGACAGGGGGTGGCTACACCTTC	CASSLVPAGTGGGYTF
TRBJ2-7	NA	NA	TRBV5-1	TGCGCCAGCAGCTCAACCTCCGGACACGAGCAGTACTTC	CASSSTSGHEQYF
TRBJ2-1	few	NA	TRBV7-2	TGTGCCAGCAGTATGGGGGCTCGAGGCAATGAGCAGTTCTTC	CASSMGARGNEQFF
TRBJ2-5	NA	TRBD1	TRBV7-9	TGTGCCAGCAGCCCTGACAGGGAAGGTAAAGAGACCCAGTACTTC	CASSPDREGKETQYF
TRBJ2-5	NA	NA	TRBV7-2	TGTGCCAGCAGAGGGACAATACAAGAGACCCAGTACTTC	CASRGTIQETQYF
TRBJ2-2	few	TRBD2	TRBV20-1	TGCAGTGCTAGACCCGCGGGAGGGCCCGGCACCGGGGAGCTGTTTTTT	CSARPAGGPGTGELFF
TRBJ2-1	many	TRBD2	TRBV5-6	TGTGCCAGCAGCTTTTTCCTAGCGGGAGACAATGAGCAGTTCTTC	CASSFFLAGDNEQFF
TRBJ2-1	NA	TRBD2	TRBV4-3	TGCGCCAGCAGCCAAGTGGGTGTCCTAGCGGGAGGGTACAATGAGCAGTTCTTC	CASSQVGVLAGGYNEQFF
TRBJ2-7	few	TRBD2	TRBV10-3	TGTGCCATCAGTGAGTCGACGCGACTAGCGGGAGAGACCCACGAGCAGTACTTC	CAISESTRLAGETHEQYF
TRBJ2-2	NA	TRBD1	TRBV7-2	TGTGCCAGCAGCTTAAGGGGCCGGCAGGGGGTTGCCGGGGAGCTGTTTTTT	CASSLRGRQGVAGELFF